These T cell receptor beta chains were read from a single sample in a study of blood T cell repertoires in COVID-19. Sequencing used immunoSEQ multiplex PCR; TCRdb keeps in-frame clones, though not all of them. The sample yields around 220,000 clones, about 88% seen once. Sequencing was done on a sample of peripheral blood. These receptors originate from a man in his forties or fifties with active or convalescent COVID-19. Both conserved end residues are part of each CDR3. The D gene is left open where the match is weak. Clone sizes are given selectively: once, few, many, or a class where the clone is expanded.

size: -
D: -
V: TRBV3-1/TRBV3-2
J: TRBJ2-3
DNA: TGTGCCAGCAGCAGGCAACAGGCCCGCCGAAATACGCAGTATTTT
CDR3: CASSRQQARRNTQYF

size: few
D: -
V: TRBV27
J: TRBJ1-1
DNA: TGTGCCAGCAGTCACGGGATGGACAGCTTTTACATGAACACTGAAGCTTTCTTT
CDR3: CASSHGMDSFYMNTEAFF

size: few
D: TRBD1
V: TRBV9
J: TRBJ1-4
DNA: TGTGCCAGCAGCGTGGGGACAGGGGGTAATGAAAAACTGTTTTTT
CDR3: CASSVGTGGNEKLFF

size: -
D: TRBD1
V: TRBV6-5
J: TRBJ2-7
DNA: TGTGCCGGCATGAGATCGACAGGGGGCGAATACGAGCAGTACTTC
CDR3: CAGMRSTGGEYEQYF

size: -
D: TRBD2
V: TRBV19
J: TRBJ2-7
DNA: TGTGCCAGTAGTACGGATCGGGAGGGGGTGTCCTACGAGCAGTACTTC
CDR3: CASSTDREGVSYEQYF

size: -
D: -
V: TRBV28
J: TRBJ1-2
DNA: TGTGCCAGCTATACGGGGAACTATGGCTACACCTTC
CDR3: CASYTGNYGYTF

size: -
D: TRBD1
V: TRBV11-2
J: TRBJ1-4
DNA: TGTGCCAGCAGCTTAGATGCCTCGGGACAGCTTAACTTAGGACTGTTTTTT
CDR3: CASSLDASGQLNLGLFF

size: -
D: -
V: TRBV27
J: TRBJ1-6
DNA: TGTGCCAGCAGTTTAGAGCGCAGCTCCTATAATTCACCCCTCCACTTT
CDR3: CASSLERSSYNSPLHF

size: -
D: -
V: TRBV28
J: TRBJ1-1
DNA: TGTGCCAGCAGTTCGGAGGGCGGGTCTGTAACTGAAGCTTTCTTT
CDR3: CASSSEGGSVTEAFF

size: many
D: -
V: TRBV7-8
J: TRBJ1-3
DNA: TGTGCCAGCAGCTTAGTGCAGGGCTCGGGAAACACCATATATTTT
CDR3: CASSLVQGSGNTIYF

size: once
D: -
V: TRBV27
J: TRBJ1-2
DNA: TGTGCCAGCAGTGCCCGATGGGCTGTTGGCTACACCTTC
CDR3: CASSARWAVGYTF

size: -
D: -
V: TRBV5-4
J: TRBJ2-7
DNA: TGTGCCAGCAGCTTGCGCGAAGGGAGGAACGAGCAGTACTTC
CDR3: CASSLREGRNEQYF

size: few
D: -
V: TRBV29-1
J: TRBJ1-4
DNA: TGCAGCGTTCTCCGAGCAACTAATGAAAAACTGTTTTTT
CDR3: CSVLRATNEKLFF

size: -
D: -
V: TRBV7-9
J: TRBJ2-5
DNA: TGTGCCAGCAGCCCTAATAGACTAGAAGAGACCCAGTACTTC
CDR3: CASSPNRLEETQYF

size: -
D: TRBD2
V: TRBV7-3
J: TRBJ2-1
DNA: TGTGCCAGCAGCCCGGGACTAGGCCATGAGCAGTTCTTC
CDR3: CASSPGLGHEQFF

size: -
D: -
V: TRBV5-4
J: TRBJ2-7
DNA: TGTGCCAGCAGCTTGTATGGGCTCTACGAGCAGTACTTC
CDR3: CASSLYGLYEQYF